The 10 T cell receptor beta chains below come from one sample, sequenced in a study of blood T cell repertoires in COVID-19 (dated by TCRdb to between 2020 and 2021). Library construction relied on the immunoSEQ multiplex PCR assay. Held by TCRdb, this immuneACCESS table contains in-frame sequences only and omits some clones. Under half of the omission traces to an unresolved V gene where checked; the cause of the rest is unknown. The sample contains roughly 230,000 clones, approximately 86% of them found a single time. The top ten clonotypes cover 3.6% of the sample. Sequencing was performed on peripheral blood. These receptors were collected from an elderly woman with acute or convalescent COVID-19.

V and J are TRBV7-8 and TRBJ1-5; D call uncertain. This CDR3 comprises 14 residues. The germline CDR1 and CDR2 sequences are SGHVS and FQNEAQ. With 4 bases removed from V and 3 bases from J, the gap between germline ends came to 10 bases. CDR3 nucleotide sequence: TGTGCCAGCAGCTCCGGCGGATTCAATCAGCCCCAGCATTTT. As protein: CASSSGGFNQPQHF.

The V gene is TRBV7-2, the J gene TRBJ2-3; 13 bases fit TRBD2. V gave up 3 bases and J gave up 0 bases; unmatched junction bases: 3. The germline V gene has CDR1 SGHTA and CDR2 FQGNSA. This CDR3 is built from 17 residues. This chain's CDR3 is CASSLTSGGPSTDTQYF. The CDR3 DNA sequence: TGTGCCAGCAGCTTGACTAGCGGGGGGCCTAGCACAGATACGCAGTATTTT.

CDR3 protein: CATRSTGRNEQFF. CDR3 nucleotides: TGTGCCACCCGCTCCACTGGGCGCAATGAGCAGTTCTTC. The chain has TRBV7-2 and TRBJ2-1; D is ambiguous. V was cut by 10 bases and J by 6 bases, with 16 bases left in between. This CDR3 has 13 amino acids. The germline V gene has CDR1 SGHTA and CDR2 FQGNSA.

This clone turned up a few times. Other DNA sequences in this specimen translate into the identical CDR3. The chain is built from TRBV6-1 and TRBJ1-2; D is possibly TRBD1 (5 bases). Germline V gene sequence: CDR1 MNHNS, CDR2 SASEGT. Between the trimmed V and J ends, which lost 2 bases and 4 bases, there was a span of 8 bases. This CDR3 comprises 13 residues. CDR3 nucleotide sequence: TGTGCCAGCAGTGAACAGGGCTCCTATGGCTACACCTTC. Translation gives CASSEQGSYGYTF.

The J gene is TRBJ2-1, the V gene TRBV24-1; D is unresolved. CDR3 length: 13 amino acids. CDR1 KGHDR and CDR2 SFDVKD come from the germline V gene. Trimming stripped 10 bases from V and 5 bases from J, with 14 bases between. The CDR3 loop reads CATAGSTNNEQFF. CDR3 bases: TGTGCCACAGCCGGGTCAACCAACAATGAGCAGTTCTTC.

The rearrangement joins TRBV20-1 to TRBJ1-1; the D is unclear. Between the trimmed V and J ends, which lost 6 bases and 4 bases, there was a span of 9 bases. The CDR3 covers 11 residues. Germline CDR1 reads DFQATT; CDR2 reads SNEGSKA (reference sequence). The CDR3: CSAEGLTEAFF. In DNA, the CDR3 is TGCAGTGCCGAAGGACTCACTGAAGCTTTCTTT.

The rearrangement uses TRBV4-2 and TRBJ2-3, with D maybe TRBD2 (5 bases). CDR3 length: 14 amino acids. V shed 1 base and J shed 6 bases, with 11 bases lying between them. Germline CDR1 LGHNA, CDR2 YNFKEQ. CDR3 in DNA: TGTGCCAGCAGCCAAGTAGAGGGTGGGGATACGCAGTATTTT. Its protein product is CASSQVEGGDTQYF.

This clone came up once. This chain connects TRBV7-8 to TRBJ1-1, with 9 bases lining up with TRBD1. Germline lookup yields CDR1 SGHVS and CDR2 FQNEAQ. With 5 bases clipped from V and 1 base from J, the junction kept 8 bases outside the gene matches. This CDR3 region has 16 residues. The DNA of the CDR3 is TGTGCCAGCAGCCAGGGACAGGGAAGGGGGAACACTGAAGCTTTCTTT. Residues: CASSQGQGRGNTEAFF.

The chain is built from TRBV19 and TRBJ1-1, with TRBD1 identical over 9 bases. The V gene's germline CDR1 is LNHDA and CDR2 SQIVND (reference sequence). Trimming took 5 bases from V and 6 from J; bases not matched to a gene: 7. This CDR3 contains 14 residues. DNA of the CDR3: TGTGCCAGTAGTTTAGGGACAGGGCTTCCTGAAGCTTTCTTT. It specifies CASSLGTGLPEAFF.

The V gene is TRBV7-2, the J gene TRBJ2-7, with D possibly TRBD1 on 6 matching bases. V was trimmed by 5 bases and J by 2 bases, leaving 13 bases between them. CDR1 is SGHTA, CDR2 FQGNSA, per germline. The CDR3 sequence is 14 residues long. The CDR3 DNA reads TGTGCCAGCAGCACAGGGCTTTTACCCTACGAGCAGTACTTC. Its protein product is CASSTGLLPYEQYF.